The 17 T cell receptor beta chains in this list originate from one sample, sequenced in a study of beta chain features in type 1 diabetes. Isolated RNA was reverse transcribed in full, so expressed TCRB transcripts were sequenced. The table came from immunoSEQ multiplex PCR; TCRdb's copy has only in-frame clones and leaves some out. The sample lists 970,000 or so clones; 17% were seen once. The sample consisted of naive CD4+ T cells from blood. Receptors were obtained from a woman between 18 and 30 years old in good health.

CDR3 DNA sequence: TGTGCCAGCAGCGAAATACTAGCGGGAGCAAGGGAGCAGTACTTC. Protein sequence: CASSEILAGAREQYF. The chain employs TRBV7-2 and TRBJ2-7; 11 nucleotides align to TRBD2. V lost 5 bases, J lost 7 bases, and 10 bases stayed unmatched. This CDR3 comprises 15 residues. The V gene's germline CDR1 is SGHTA and CDR2 FQGNSA.

DNA for the CDR3: TGTGCCAGCAGTCAGGGAGTGGACTATGGCTACACCTTC. Translated: CASSQGVDYGYTF. The gene calls are TRBV28 and TRBJ1-2; tentative D call: TRBD1 (5 bases). Trimming cost V 5 bases and J 3 bases, with 10 bases left between them. From germline, CDR1 is MDHEN and CDR2 SYDVKM. This CDR3 region has 13 residues.

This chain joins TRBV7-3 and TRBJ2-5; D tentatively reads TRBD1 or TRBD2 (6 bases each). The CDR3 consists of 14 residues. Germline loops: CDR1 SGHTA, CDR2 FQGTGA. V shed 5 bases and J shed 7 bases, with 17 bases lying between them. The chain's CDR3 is CASSPRGTEGTQYF. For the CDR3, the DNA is TGTGCCAGCAGCCCAAGGGGGACTGAGGGGACCCAGTACTTC.

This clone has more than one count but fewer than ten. The CDR3: CASSLTSGVPTDTQYF. CDR3 coding DNA: TGTGCCAGCTCACTGACATCGGGAGTCCCCACAGATACGCAGTATTTT. V is TRBV18 and J is TRBJ2-3; D is possibly TRBD2 (6 bases). The CDR3 loop spans 16 amino acids. Trimming removed 4 bases at V and 2 bases at J, with 16 bases between. Looked up from germline, CDR1 is KGHSH and CDR2 is LQKENI.

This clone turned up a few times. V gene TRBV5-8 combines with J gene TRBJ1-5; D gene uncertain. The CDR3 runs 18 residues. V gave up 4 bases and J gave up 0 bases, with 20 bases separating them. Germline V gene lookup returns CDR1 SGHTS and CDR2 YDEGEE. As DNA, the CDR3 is TGTGCCAGCAGCAAGCAGGTGTCAACAGACGGTAGCAATCAGCCCCAGCATTTT. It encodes CASSKQVSTDGSNQPQHF. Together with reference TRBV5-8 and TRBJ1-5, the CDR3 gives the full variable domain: EAGVTQSPTHLIKTRGQQATLRCSPISGHTSVYWYQQALGLGLQFLLWYDEGEERNRGNFPPRFSGRQFPNYSSELNVNALELEDSALYLCASSKQVSTDGSNQPQHFGDGTRLSIL.

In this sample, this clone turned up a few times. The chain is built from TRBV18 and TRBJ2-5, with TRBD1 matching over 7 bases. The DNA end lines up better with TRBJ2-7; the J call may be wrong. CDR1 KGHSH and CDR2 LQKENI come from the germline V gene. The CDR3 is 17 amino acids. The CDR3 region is CASSQNLPGQAPYEQYF. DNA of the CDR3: TGTGCCAGCTCACAAAACCTACCCGGACAGGCCCCCTACGAGCAGTACTTC.

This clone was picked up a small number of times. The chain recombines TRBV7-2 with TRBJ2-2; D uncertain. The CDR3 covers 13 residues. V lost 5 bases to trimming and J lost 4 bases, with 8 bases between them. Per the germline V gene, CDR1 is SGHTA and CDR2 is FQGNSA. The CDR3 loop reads CASSVRITGELFF. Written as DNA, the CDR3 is TGTGCCAGCAGCGTACGGATCACCGGGGAGCTGTTTTTT. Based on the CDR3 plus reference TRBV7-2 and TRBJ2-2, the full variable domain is GAGVSQSPSNKVTEKGKDVELRCDPISGHTALYWYRQSLGQGLEFLIYFQGNSAPDKSGLPSDRFSAERTGGSVSTLTIQRTQQEDSAVYLCASSVRITGELFFGEGSRLTVL.

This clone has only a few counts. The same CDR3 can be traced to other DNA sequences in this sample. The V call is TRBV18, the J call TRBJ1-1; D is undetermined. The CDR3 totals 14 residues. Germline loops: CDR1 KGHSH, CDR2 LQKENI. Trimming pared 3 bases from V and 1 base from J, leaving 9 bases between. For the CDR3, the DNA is TGTGCCAGCTCACCCTTGGGTAGGAACACTGAAGCTTTCTTT. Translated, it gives CASSPLGRNTEAFF. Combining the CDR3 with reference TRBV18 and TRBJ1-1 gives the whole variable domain NAGVMQNPRHLVRRRGQEARLRCSPMKGHSHVYWYRQLPEEGLKFMVYLQKENIIDESGMPKERFSAEFPKEGPSILRIQQVVRGDSAAYFCASSPLGRNTEAFFGQGTRLTVV.

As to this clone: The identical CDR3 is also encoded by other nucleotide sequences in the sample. CDR3 in DNA: TGTGCCAGCAGTTCTAGCGGCGGGGAGCTGTTTTTT. It codes for CASSSSGGELFF. This chain uses TRBV6-5 with TRBJ2-2, with 7 bases lining up with TRBD2. The germline CDR1 and CDR2 sequences are MNHEY and SVGAGI. The CDR3 spans 12 residues. V lost 4 bases to trimming and J lost 7 bases; unmatched junction nucleotides: 0.

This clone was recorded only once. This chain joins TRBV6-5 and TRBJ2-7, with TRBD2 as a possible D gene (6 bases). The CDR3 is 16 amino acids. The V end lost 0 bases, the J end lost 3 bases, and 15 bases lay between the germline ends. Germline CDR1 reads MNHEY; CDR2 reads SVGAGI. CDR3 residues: CASSYSGAGGGYEQYF. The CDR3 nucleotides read TGTGCCAGCAGTTACTCCGGTGCCGGGGGAGGCTACGAGCAGTACTTC.

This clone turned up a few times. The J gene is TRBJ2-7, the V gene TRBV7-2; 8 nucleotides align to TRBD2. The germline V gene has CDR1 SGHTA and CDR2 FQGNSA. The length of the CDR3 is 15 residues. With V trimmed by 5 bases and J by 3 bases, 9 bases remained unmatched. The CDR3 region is CASSRSPSGYYEQYF. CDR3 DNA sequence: TGTGCCAGCAGCAGAAGCCCTAGCGGGTACTACGAGCAGTACTTC. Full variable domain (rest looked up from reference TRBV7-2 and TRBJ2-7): GAGVSQSPSNKVTEKGKDVELRCDPISGHTALYWYRQSLGQGLEFLIYFQGNSAPDKSGLPSDRFSAERTGGSVSTLTIQRTQQEDSAVYLCASSRSPSGYYEQYFGPGTRLTVT.

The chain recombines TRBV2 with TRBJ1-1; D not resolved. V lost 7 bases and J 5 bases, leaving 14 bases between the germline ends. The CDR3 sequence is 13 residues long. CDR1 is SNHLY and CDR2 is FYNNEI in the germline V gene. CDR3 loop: CASKAAVSTEAFF. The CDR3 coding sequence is TGTGCCAGCAAGGCAGCCGTCTCGACTGAAGCTTTCTTT.

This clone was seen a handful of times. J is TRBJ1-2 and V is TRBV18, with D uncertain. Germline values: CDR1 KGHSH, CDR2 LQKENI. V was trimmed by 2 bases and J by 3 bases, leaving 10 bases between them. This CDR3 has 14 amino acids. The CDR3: CASSPSREDYGYTF. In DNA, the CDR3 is TGTGCCAGCTCACCATCTCGCGAGGACTATGGCTACACCTTC.

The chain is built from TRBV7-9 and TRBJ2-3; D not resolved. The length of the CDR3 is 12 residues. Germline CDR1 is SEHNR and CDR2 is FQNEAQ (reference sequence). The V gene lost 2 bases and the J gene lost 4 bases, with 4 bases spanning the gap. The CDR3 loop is CASSLIADTQYF. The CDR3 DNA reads TGTGCCAGCAGCTTAATAGCAGATACGCAGTATTTT.

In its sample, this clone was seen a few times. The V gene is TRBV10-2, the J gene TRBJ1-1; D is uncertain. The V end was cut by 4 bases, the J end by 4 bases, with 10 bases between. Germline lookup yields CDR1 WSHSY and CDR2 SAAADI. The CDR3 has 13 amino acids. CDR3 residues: CASSVEGGTEAFF. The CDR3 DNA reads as TGCGCCAGCAGTGTGGAGGGAGGCACTGAAGCTTTCTTT.

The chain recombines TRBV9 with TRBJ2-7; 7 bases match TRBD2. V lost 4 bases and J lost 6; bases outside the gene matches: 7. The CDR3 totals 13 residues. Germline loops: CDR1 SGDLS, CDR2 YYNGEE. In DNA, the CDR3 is TGTGCCAGCAGCACGACCCCGGGGGGCGAGCAGTACTTC. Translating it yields CASSTTPGGEQYF.

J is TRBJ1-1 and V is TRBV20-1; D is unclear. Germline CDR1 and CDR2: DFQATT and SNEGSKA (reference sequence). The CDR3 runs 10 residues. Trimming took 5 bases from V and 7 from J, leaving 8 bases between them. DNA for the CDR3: TGCAGTGCTCTCAAGGTTGAAGCTTTCTTT. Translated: CSALKVEAFF.